The clone carrying this T cell receptor (beta chain) was observed once. Its target is not known. Researchers ran the PCR with 60 Vbeta and 13 Jbeta primers. TCRdb keeps only in-frame clones here, not all; method: immunoSEQ multiplex PCR. This sample has around 99,000 clones, with approximately 76% found just once. This specimen comes from a study of cytomegalovirus exposure and HLA in healthy donors. Notes on the study in general: The study labeled about 160 TCR beta chains cytomegalovirus-associated. In a later analysis, most CMV-associated TCR beta chains appeared HLA-restricted.

The V and J ends lost 1 base and 0 bases, in that order; junction bases with no gene match: 3. There are 16 residues in the CDR3. Germline V gives CDR1 SEHNR, CDR2 FQNEAQ (reference sequence). This chain joins TRBV7-9 and TRBJ1-3; 7 bases align to TRBD1. The sequencing input was PBMCs. This receptor was taken from a man aged 35 to 55 in good health and CMV-seronegative. DNA for the CDR3: TGTGCCAGCAGCTTAGGGACAGGCGCCTCTGGAAACACCATATATTTT. Amino acid sequence: CASSLGTGASGNTIYF.